The 20 T cell receptor beta chains below all came from one sample that was sequenced in a study of untreated major depressive disorder. Overall study results and limits: TRBV05-01 (Vbeta 5.1) usage was higher in CD4+ T cells of depressed patients than controls.

Antigen specificity for these receptors is unknown. Assay: immunoSEQ multiplex PCR; the TCRdb copy retains only in-frame clones and omits some. Among roughly 14,000 clones, around 90% were seen once, and the ten largest hold 0.65% to 0.9%. The material sequenced was CD4+ T cells from PBMCs. These receptors came from a man aged 25-45 years with major depressive disorder.

V gene TRBV6-6 combines with J gene TRBJ1-4; TRBD1 is a possible D gene (5 bases). V was pared by 7 bases and J by 0 bases, with 15 bases between. There are 16 residues in the CDR3. Germline V gives CDR1 MNHNY, CDR2 SVGAGI (reference sequence). CDR3 in DNA: TGTGCCAGCAAATCCCACAGGACCTCAACTAATGAAAAACTGTTTTTT. It codes for CASKSHRTSTNEKLFF.

This chain joins TRBV6-1 and TRBJ2-3, with 8 positions matching TRBD2. The germline V gene has CDR1 MNHNS and CDR2 SASEGT. J gave up 4 bases and V 2 bases, and 14 bases lay outside the gene matches. CDR3 size: 18 residues. CDR3: CASSEIRGTGGPADTQYF. The CDR3 DNA is TGTGCCAGCAGTGAAATTAGAGGGACGGGGGGGCCGGCAGATACGCAGTATTTT.

This rearrangement joins TRBV5-1 to TRBJ2-5, with D maybe TRBD1 (6 bases). CDR3 size: 15 residues. The ends were cut back, 2 bases at V and 4 bases at J, with 15 bases in the middle. Germline V lookup: CDR1 SGHRS, CDR2 YFSETQ. The CDR3 DNA sequence: TGCGCCAGCAGCTTAACCCTACAGGGACGAGAGACCCAGTACTTC. This encodes CASSLTLQGRETQYF.

V and J are TRBV6-6 and TRBJ1-1; possible D gene TRBD1, 5 bases. The CDR3 contains 14 residues. The V gene's germline CDR1 is MNHNY and CDR2 SVGAGI (reference sequence). V gave up 5 bases and J gave up 3 bases, with 13 bases separating them. As DNA, the CDR3 is TGTGCCAGCAGTGCGACAGTCCTGTACACTGAAGCTTTCTTT. This gives the protein CASSATVLYTEAFF.

This chain connects TRBV6-1 to TRBJ2-7, with no clear D. In germline, CDR1 is MNHNS, CDR2 SASEGT. V lost 6 bases to trimming and J lost 5 bases, with 11 bases between them. This CDR3 has 12 residues. The CDR3 nucleotides read TGTGCCAGCAGGCCGACGGCCAACGAGCAGTACTTC. This translates into CASRPTANEQYF.

The J gene is TRBJ2-3, the V gene TRBV4-1; 10 nucleotides align to TRBD1. CDR3 length: 16 amino acids. Germline CDR1 and CDR2: MGHRA and YSYEKL. After removal of 4 bases from V and 3 bases from J, the junction contained 7 bases not matched to a gene. The chain's CDR3 is CASSPLTGGRTDTQYF. DNA for the CDR3: TGCGCCAGCAGCCCCTTGACAGGGGGCAGAACAGATACGCAGTATTTT.

The count of this clone is one. This sequence joins TRBV18 and TRBJ1-2, with D uncertain. V was trimmed by 2 bases and J by 6 bases, leaving 7 bases between them. This CDR3 has 12 amino acids. Germline V CDR1 and CDR2: KGHSH, LQKENI. The CDR3 DNA reads as TGTGCCAGCTCACCATCCGGGGATGGCTACACCTTC. Protein: CASSPSGDGYTF.

This rearrangement joins TRBV19 to TRBJ1-2; D call uncertain. Germline lookup yields CDR1 LNHDA and CDR2 SQIVND (reference sequence). The CDR3 has 13 residues. V was pared by 1 base and J by 3 bases, with 6 bases between. In DNA, the CDR3 is TGTGCCAGTAGTATAGCTTTGGACTATGGCTACACCTTC. This codes for CASSIALDYGYTF. Full variable domain (missing parts from reference TRBV19 and TRBJ1-2): DGGITQSPKYLFRKEGQNVTLSCEQNLNHDAMYWYRQDPGQGLRLIYYSQIVNDFQKGDIAEGYSVSREKKESFPLTVTSAQKNPTAFYLCASSIALDYGYTFGSGTRLTVV.

This clone was picked up one time. The chain links TRBV7-9 to TRBJ1-1, with TRBD1 as a possible D gene (6 bases). Germline V lookup: CDR1 SEHNR, CDR2 FQNEAQ (reference sequence). The length of the CDR3 is 15 residues. The V end lost 5 bases, the J end lost 0 bases, and 13 bases lay between the germline ends. The CDR3 reads CASSKLGGLNTEAFF. CDR3 nucleotides: TGTGCCAGCAGCAAACTAGGGGGGTTGAACACTGAAGCTTTCTTT.

The chain employs TRBV28 and TRBJ1-6, with a possible D match to TRBD1 (6 bases). With 5 bases removed from V and 6 bases from J, the gap between germline ends came to 14 bases. CDR1 is MDHEN and CDR2 is SYDVKM in the germline V gene. There are 15 residues in the CDR3. DNA for the CDR3: TGTGCCAGCAGTGAGCGGACAGCTCCTAATTCACCCCTCCACTTT. It yields the protein CASSERTAPNSPLHF.

This clone was picked up one time. This sequence joins TRBV2 and TRBJ1-6; no firm D call. Trimming pared 6 bases from V and 7 bases from J, leaving 13 bases between. Germline CDR1 reads SNHLY; CDR2 reads FYNNEI. The CDR3 spans 14 residues. CDR3 loop: CASSSGLRNSPLHF. In DNA, the CDR3 is TGTGCCAGCAGCTCAGGACTGCGGAATTCACCCCTCCACTTT. Drawing the rest from reference TRBV2 and TRBJ1-6, the complete variable domain is EPEVTQTPSHQVTQMGQEVILRCVPISNHLYFYWYRQILGQKVEFLVSFYNNEISEKSEIFDDQFSVERPDGSNFTLKIRSTKLEDSAMYFCASSSGLRNSPLHFGNGTRLTVT.

This clone was counted between two and nine times. The chain employs TRBV19 and TRBJ2-2, with D perhaps TRBD1 or TRBD2 (5 bases each). The V and J ends lost 7 bases and 1 base respectively, with 10 bases between them. The CDR3 is 14 residues long. Germline CDR1 is LNHDA and CDR2 is SQIVND (reference sequence). The CDR3, as DNA: TGTGCCAGTAATTTGGGACGGAACACCGGGGAGCTGTTTTTT. Its protein is CASNLGRNTGELFF. The full variable domain, its missing parts supplied by reference TRBV19 and TRBJ2-2, is DGGITQSPKYLFRKEGQNVTLSCEQNLNHDAMYWYRQDPGQGLRLIYYSQIVNDFQKGDIAEGYSVSREKKESFPLTVTSAQKNPTAFYLCASNLGRNTGELFFGEGSRLTVL.

The J gene is TRBJ1-1, the V gene TRBV5-4; 9 bases are shared with TRBD1. Unmatched junction bases numbered 3, after V lost 4 bases and J lost 2 bases. The CDR3 runs to 14 residues. The germline V gene encodes CDR1 SGHNT and CDR2 YYREEE (reference sequence). The CDR3 sequence: CASSPGQGNTEAFF. The CDR3 region has the DNA TGTGCCAGCAGCCCGGGACAGGGTAACACTGAAGCTTTCTTT.

This clone was observed a single time. V usage is TRBV6-6 and J usage is TRBJ2-1; 9 nucleotides align to TRBD1. The germline V gene has CDR1 MNHNY and CDR2 SVGAGI (reference sequence). V lost 2 bases and J lost 4; bases outside the gene matches: 3. The CDR3 consists of 15 residues. The CDR3 coding sequence is TGTGCCAGCAGTTACGGGGGGACAGGGTACAATGAGCAGTTCTTC. Encoded protein: CASSYGGTGYNEQFF.

The chain is built from TRBV5-1 and TRBJ2-2; 8 nucleotides agree with TRBD1. Per the germline V gene, CDR1 is SGHRS and CDR2 is YFSETQ. The junction had 4 bases not matched to a gene; V was cut back by 4 bases and J by 5 bases. This CDR3 has 14 residues. For the CDR3, the DNA is TGCGCCAGCAGCGGGCAGGGGGCGACCGGGGAGCTGTTTTTT. Protein: CASSGQGATGELFF.

The rearrangement uses TRBV18 and TRBJ2-5, with TRBD1 as a possible D gene (5 bases). V was cut by 1 base and J by 4 bases, with 7 bases left in between. The germline V gene encodes CDR1 KGHSH and CDR2 LQKENI. The CDR3 sequence is 13 residues long. CDR3 protein: CASSPRQPETQYF. The CDR3 nucleotides read TGTGCCAGCTCACCACGACAGCCAGAGACCCAGTACTTC.

The chain combines TRBV5-1 with TRBJ2-5; 7 bases are a match to TRBD2. The CDR3 spans 17 residues. J lost 1 base, V lost 0 bases, and 9 bases had no gene match. The germline V gene has CDR1 SGHRS and CDR2 YFSETQ. CDR3 in amino acids: CASSLVVLAEGQETQYF. CDR3 DNA: TGCGCCAGCAGCTTGGTGGTGCTAGCGGAAGGCCAAGAGACCCAGTACTTC.

CDR3: CASSWGRQGVNYGYTF. Written as DNA, the CDR3 is TGTGCCAGCAGTTGGGGCCGACAGGGGGTTAACTATGGCTACACCTTC. V and J are TRBV6-5 and TRBJ1-2; 9 nucleotides agree with TRBD1. V lost 4 bases, J lost 1 base, and 7 bases stayed unmatched. The CDR3 runs 16 residues. CDR1 and CDR2 (germline): MNHEY, SVGAGI.

This chain connects TRBV7-2 to TRBJ1-3; D may be TRBD1 (5 bases). The CDR3 has 17 residues. The ends were cut back, 6 bases at V and 0 bases at J, with 18 bases in the middle. The germline V gene has CDR1 SGHTA and CDR2 FQGNSA. In DNA form, the CDR3 reads TGTGCCAGCAGTTTAATGCGGGACGCAAGCTCTGGAAACACCATATATTTT. It specifies CASSLMRDASSGNTIYF.

The chain uses TRBV4-2 and TRBJ2-5, with D possibly matching TRBD2 (7 bases). This CDR3 is 17 amino acids long. Germline V lookup: CDR1 LGHNA, CDR2 YNFKEQ. V was pared by 0 bases and J by 2 bases, with 16 bases between. This chain's CDR3 is CASSQDLVGGPQETQYF. Written as DNA, the CDR3 is TGTGCCAGCAGCCAAGATCTTGTGGGGGGGCCTCAAGAGACCCAGTACTTC.